This T cell receptor (beta chain) was sequenced during a study of T cell changes during pregnancy in multiple sclerosis. Sequenced by immunoSEQ multiplex PCR; TCRdb stores in-frame clones only, minus some. This sample has tens of thousands of clones; about nine tenths occur once, and the top ten carry more than 0.6%. CDR1 is SGHRS, CDR2 YFSETQ, per germline. The V end lost 2 bases, the J end lost 1 base, and 10 bases lay between the germline ends. The CDR3 loop spans 14 amino acids. This sequence joins TRBV5-1 and TRBJ2-7; D perhaps matches TRBD1 (5 bases). The TCR originated in a female donor with multiple sclerosis, enrolled in a pregnancy study. The sample was CD4+ T cells from peripheral blood mononuclear cells, taken in the first trimester of pregnancy. DNA for the CDR3: TGCGCCAGCAGCTTTGGGGCAGCGTCCTACGAGCAGTACTTC. It codes for CASSFGAASYEQYF.